Each of the 30 T cell receptor beta chains below was sequenced from the same sample in a study of radiotherapy plus CTLA-4 blockade in lung cancer. TCRdb's copy holds only in-frame clones and misses some; the assay was immunoSEQ multiplex PCR. In the table there are approximately 89,000 clones, around 83% of which are singletons. The sequencing here drew on peripheral blood, taken from a patient treated with radiotherapy plus ipilimumab. The receptors originated from a human donor with non-small cell lung cancer that progressed on radiotherapy plus ipilimumab.

This clone was recorded once. The chain couples TRBV2 to TRBJ2-1, with D uncertain. Germline V gene sequence: CDR1 SNHLY, CDR2 FYNNEI. The CDR3 is 14 residues long. The V end was cut by 3 bases, the J end by 12 bases, with 18 bases between. The CDR3 region has the DNA TGTGCCAGCAGTGAGGGGATCTTTCCGGTCGGGCAGTTCTTC. Translated: CASSEGIFPVGQFF.

The chain couples TRBV13 to TRBJ2-1; D call uncertain. The V gene's germline CDR1 is PRHDT and CDR2 FYEKMQ (reference sequence). This CDR3 is 15 amino acids long. V dropped 0 bases and J dropped 0 bases, with 6 bases sitting between them. CDR3 nucleotides: TGTGCCAGCAGCTTAGGCGGAAGCTCCTACAATGAGCAGTTCTTC. Translation: CASSLGGSSYNEQFF.

The chain is built from TRBV7-2 and TRBJ1-1, with TRBD1 as a possible D gene (5 bases). This CDR3 has 15 residues. Trimming took 1 base from V and 1 from J, leaving 10 bases between them. Germline CDR1 and CDR2: SGHTA and FQGNSA. The CDR3 sequence: CASSLGWGSNTEAFF. The CDR3 DNA sequence: TGTGCCAGCAGCTTAGGGTGGGGCTCGAACACTGAAGCTTTCTTT.

The V and J genes are TRBV5-1 and TRBJ2-2, with 8 bases identical to TRBD2. V shed 3 bases, J shed 3 bases, and the junction held 4 bases outside the gene matches. The germline gives CDR1 SGHRS, CDR2 YFSETQ. The CDR3 is 15 amino acids. Written as DNA, the CDR3 is TGCGCCAGCAGCTCTGCGGGGGGCCACACCGGGGAGCTGTTTTTT. Its protein product is CASSSAGGHTGELFF.

The genes are TRBV5-8 and TRBJ2-3; TRBD2 matches 10 bases. Losses at the gene ends were 1 base for V and 9 bases for J; bases not matched to a gene: 11. CDR1 is SGHTS, CDR2 YDEGEE, per germline. This CDR3 is 16 amino acids long. This chain's CDR3 is CASSLLAGGLGGTQYF. CDR3 DNA sequence: TGTGCCAGCAGCTTGTTAGCGGGGGGCCTCGGGGGCACGCAGTATTTT. The full variable domain, rest sourced from reference TRBV5-8 and TRBJ2-3, is EAGVTQSPTHLIKTRGQQATLRCSPISGHTSVYWYQQALGLGLQFLLWYDEGEERNRGNFPPRFSGRQFPNYSSELNVNALELEDSALYLCASSLLAGGLGGTQYFGPGTRLTVL.

The rearrangement uses TRBV7-2 and TRBJ1-5, with D tentatively TRBD1 (5 bases). This CDR3 region has 15 residues. Germline V gene data show CDR1 as SGHTA and CDR2 as FQGNSA. Trimming stripped 2 bases from V and 7 bases from J, with 15 bases between. For the CDR3, the DNA is TGTGCCAGCAGCTTAACCCAGGGCCTGGGACAGCCCCAGCATTTT. As protein: CASSLTQGLGQPQHF.

This clone showed up just once. The chain recombines TRBV25-1 with TRBJ2-3; 9 bases line up with TRBD1. CDR3 length: 14 amino acids. Unmatched junction bases numbered 9, after V lost 8 bases and J lost 6 bases. Per the germline V gene, CDR1 is MGHDK and CDR2 is SYGVNS. In DNA, the CDR3 is TGTGCCAGCGGGTTTACAGGGGGCTCGGATACGCAGTATTTT. As protein: CASGFTGGSDTQYF.

V usage is TRBV21-1 and J usage is TRBJ2-7; TRBD1, the table's D call, lacks a check against the DNA. TRBV21-1 is labeled a pseudogene. The CDR3 totals 15 residues. CDR3: CASTIRLGANYEQYF. Here the CDR3 DNA reads TGTGCCAGCACGATCCGCTTGGGGGCGAACTACGAGCAGTACTTC.

This rearrangement joins TRBV7-6 to TRBJ1-5, with D tentatively TRBD1 (6 bases). This CDR3 spans 15 amino acids. V lost 4 bases to trimming and J lost 9 bases, with 19 bases between them. Germline loops: CDR1 SGHVS, CDR2 FNYEAQ. In DNA form, the CDR3 reads TGTGCCAGCAGCTCTGGGGAGGGGGGTTCGTGGCCCCAGCATTTT. Translating gives CASSSGEGGSWPQHF. Complete variable domain (other parts from reference TRBV7-6 and TRBJ1-5): GAGVSQSPRYKVTKRGQDVALRCDPISGHVSLYWYRQALGQGPEFLTYFNYEAQQDKSGLPNDRFSAERPEGSISTLTIQRTEQRDSAMYRCASSSGEGGSWPQHFGDGTRLSIL.

This clone was observed a handful of times. The rearrangement uses TRBV15 and TRBJ1-2; D is uncertain. The germline V gene has CDR1 LNHNV and CDR2 YYDKDF (reference sequence). This CDR3 is 15 amino acids long. V lost 0 bases and J 7 bases, leaving 15 bases between the germline ends. The CDR3 spells CATSRETRVRVGYTF. The CDR3 DNA reads TGTGCCACCAGCAGAGAAACTCGGGTGAGGGTTGGCTACACCTTC.

The V gene is TRBV2, the J gene TRBJ1-1, with TRBD1 matching over 9 bases. V was clipped by 7 bases and J by 4 bases; unmatched bases: 7. The CDR3 runs to 14 residues. Germline V gives CDR1 SNHLY, CDR2 FYNNEI. In DNA, the CDR3 is TGTGCCAGCAAAACAACAGGGGGCGGCACTGAAGCTTTCTTT. Residues: CASKTTGGGTEAFF.

This chain uses TRBV7-9 with TRBJ1-2; D remains ambiguous. The CDR3 runs 11 residues. Trimming pared 5 bases from V and 4 bases from J, leaving 5 bases between. Per the germline V gene, CDR1 is SEHNR and CDR2 is FQNEAQ (reference sequence). This CDR3 reads CASSPGYGYTF. In DNA form, the CDR3 reads TGTGCCAGCAGCCCTGGCTATGGCTACACCTTC.

The chain links TRBV2 to TRBJ1-3, with D possibly being TRBD1 (6 bases). With 10 bases removed from V and 0 bases from J, the gap between germline ends came to 10 bases. This CDR3 is built from 13 residues. CDR1 SNHLY and CDR2 FYNNEI come from the germline V gene. The CDR3 sequence is CAKGGFSGNTIYF. The CDR3 DNA reads as TGTGCCAAGGGGGGGTTCTCTGGAAACACCATATATTTT. The full variable domain, its missing parts supplied by reference TRBV2 and TRBJ1-3, is EPEVTQTPSHQVTQMGQEVILRCVPISNHLYFYWYRQILGQKVEFLVSFYNNEISEKSEIFDDQFSVERPDGSNFTLKIRSTKLEDSAMYFCAKGGFSGNTIYFGEGSWLTVV.

This chain joins TRBV27 and TRBJ2-2; 9 nucleotides align to TRBD2. The CDR3 consists of 15 residues. The trim removed 3 bases at V and 6 bases at J, leaving 5 bases unmatched. The germline gives CDR1 MNHEY, CDR2 SMNVEV (reference sequence). CDR3 loop: CASSFSRGGAGELFF. CDR3 coding DNA: TGTGCCAGCAGTTTTTCGCGGGGGGGCGCCGGGGAGCTGTTTTTT.

The genes are TRBV6-1 and TRBJ1-1; possible D gene TRBD1, 5 bases. CDR1 and CDR2 from the germline V gene are MNHNS and SASEGT. This CDR3 is built from 10 residues. Trimming took 5 bases from V and 7 from J, leaving 5 bases between them. CDR3 nucleotides: TGTGCCAGCAGTACAGGTGAAGCTTTCTTT. The encoded protein is CASSTGEAFF.

Only one count was recorded for this clone. The chain combines TRBV2 with TRBJ2-7; D is unresolved. In germline, CDR1 is SNHLY, CDR2 FYNNEI. The CDR3 extends over 11 amino acids. Trimming cost V 3 bases and J 4 bases, with 4 bases left between them. CDR3 loop: CASSDWYEQYF. The CDR3 DNA follows: TGTGCCAGCAGTGACTGGTACGAGCAGTACTTC. Full variable domain (rest looked up from reference TRBV2 and TRBJ2-7): EPEVTQTPSHQVTQMGQEVILRCVPISNHLYFYWYRQILGQKVEFLVSFYNNEISEKSEIFDDQFSVERPDGSNFTLKIRSTKLEDSAMYFCASSDWYEQYFGPGTRLTVT.

The chain employs TRBV27 and TRBJ1-6; TRBD1 matches 12 bases. CDR3 length equals 17 residues. The V segment lost 3 bases and the J segment 4 bases; nucleotides outside the gene matches: 4. The germline CDR1 and CDR2 sequences are MNHEY and SMNVEV (reference sequence). The CDR3 coding sequence is TGTGCCAGCAGTTTTGGGACAGGGGGCGGTTATAATTCACCCCTCCACTTT. It translates to CASSFGTGGGYNSPLHF.

The V and J genes are TRBV2 and TRBJ1-1; D is unclear. The germline V and J ends were trimmed by 0 bases and 4 bases, with 18 bases remaining between them. Germline V gives CDR1 SNHLY, CDR2 FYNNEI. The CDR3 loop spans 17 amino acids. The CDR3 loop reads CASSEALRTTRGTEAFF. The CDR3 DNA is TGTGCCAGCAGTGAAGCGCTTCGGACGACTCGGGGCACTGAAGCTTTCTTT.

The chain uses TRBV29-1 and TRBJ2-1; no firm D call. CDR1 and CDR2 (germline): SQVTM, ANQGSEA. There are 12 residues in the CDR3. The V end lost 0 bases, the J end lost 6 bases, and 6 bases lay between the germline ends. CDR3 protein: CSVEEAANEQFF. DNA for the CDR3: TGCAGCGTTGAAGAGGCGGCCAATGAGCAGTTCTTC.

The chain combines TRBV5-1 with TRBJ2-2; D may be TRBD1 or TRBD2 (5 bases each). Germline values: CDR1 SGHRS, CDR2 YFSETQ. Between the trimmed V and J ends, which lost 2 bases and 0 bases, there was a span of 11 bases. The CDR3 is 16 amino acids. As DNA, the CDR3 is TGCGCCAGCAGCTTCCAGGGAGTTCCGAACACCGGGGAGCTGTTTTTT. Its translation is CASSFQGVPNTGELFF.

The J gene is TRBJ1-1, the V gene TRBV5-8; a possible D gene is TRBD1 (5 bases). This CDR3 is built from 15 residues. V lost 0 bases and J lost 0, with 9 bases in between. The germline gives CDR1 SGHTS, CDR2 YDEGEE. As DNA, the CDR3 is TGTGCCAGCAGCTTGGACGGACAAGTGAACACTGAAGCTTTCTTT. The encoded protein is CASSLDGQVNTEAFF.

There are a few counts of this clone. The CDR3 loop reads CASSFARLAGDVYEQYF. DNA for the CDR3: TGCGCCAGCAGCTTTGCGCGGCTAGCGGGAGATGTTTACGAGCAGTACTTC. The J gene is TRBJ2-7, the V gene TRBV5-1; 10 positions agree with TRBD2. The CDR3 extends over 17 amino acids. CDR1 and CDR2 from the germline V gene are SGHRS and YFSETQ. J was trimmed by 4 bases and V by 2 bases; bases with no gene match: 12.

The CDR3 is CASKRQGAGEQYF. CDR3 bases: TGTGCCAGCAAGAGACAGGGTGCGGGCGAGCAGTACTTC. The chain is built from TRBV6-5 and TRBJ2-7; 7 bases agree with TRBD1. Germline V gene lookup returns CDR1 MNHEY and CDR2 SVGAGI. J gave up 6 bases and V 7 bases, and 9 bases lay outside the gene matches. The CDR3 is made up of 13 amino acids.

The table lists this clone with a few counts. V gene TRBV19 combines with J gene TRBJ1-4, with TRBD1 identical over 9 bases. Germline loops: CDR1 LNHDA, CDR2 SQIVND (reference sequence). J was trimmed by 7 bases and V by 5 bases; bases with no gene match: 8. The CDR3 is 15 residues long. CDR3 protein: CASSPLGQGGEKLFF. In DNA, the CDR3 is TGTGCCAGTAGTCCCTTGGGACAGGGTGGTGAAAAACTGTTTTTT.

This clone was counted only a few times. The rearrangement uses TRBV5-8 and TRBJ2-2; D gene uncertain. Germline loops: CDR1 SGHTS, CDR2 YDEGEE. Trimming left V 5 bases short and J 6 bases short, with 8 bases between. This CDR3 has 12 amino acids. CDR3 sequence: CASRLWAGELFF. CDR3 DNA: TGTGCCAGCAGACTATGGGCCGGGGAGCTGTTTTTT.

V is TRBV7-9 and J is TRBJ2-7, with D unclear. Germline assignment: CDR1 SEHNR and CDR2 FQNEAQ (reference sequence). CDR3 length equals 18 residues. The V end was cut by 0 bases, the J end by 0 bases, with 18 bases between. CDR3 amino acids: CASSLALFRSSSSYEQYF. DNA for the CDR3: TGTGCCAGCAGCTTAGCGCTGTTTCGGTCATCGAGCTCCTACGAGCAGTACTTC. Complete variable domain (other parts from reference TRBV7-9 and TRBJ2-7): DTGVSQNPRHKITKRGQNVTFRCDPISEHNRLYWYRQTLGQGPEFLTYFQNEAQLEKSRLLSDRFSAERPKGSFSTLEIQRTEQGDSAMYLCASSLALFRSSSSYEQYFGPGTRLTVT.

The rearrangement joins TRBV7-2 to TRBJ2-3, with unresolved D. Germline CDR1 is SGHTA and CDR2 is FQGNSA. This CDR3 spans 15 amino acids. V lost 3 bases to trimming and J lost 2 bases, with 12 bases between them. The CDR3 DNA follows: TGTGCCAGCAGCTTTAGCACAGACTTCACAGATACGCAGTATTTT. Amino acids: CASSFSTDFTDTQYF.

The CDR3 sequence is CSVDNFSGEQFF. CDR3 nucleotide sequence: TGCAGCGTTGACAACTTCTCGGGTGAGCAGTTCTTC. V gene TRBV29-1 combines with J gene TRBJ2-1; D uncertain. From germline, CDR1 is SQVTM and CDR2 ANQGSEA. Trimming left V 3 bases short and J 9 bases short, with 12 bases between. This CDR3 has 12 residues.

The chain combines TRBV6-1 with TRBJ1-1; tentative D call: TRBD1 (6 bases). This CDR3 has 15 residues. Trimming cost V 7 bases and J 2 bases, with 17 bases left between them. Germline CDR1 MNHNS, CDR2 SASEGT. The chain's CDR3 is CASINRVPLNTEAFF. The DNA of the CDR3 is TGTGCCAGCATAAACAGGGTACCCCTTAACACTGAAGCTTTCTTT.

The chain links TRBV6-6 to TRBJ2-5; 7 nucleotides line up with TRBD2. This CDR3 has 15 residues. Losses at the gene ends were 4 bases for V and 5 bases for J; bases not matched to a gene: 10. Germline loops: CDR1 MNHNY, CDR2 SVGAGI (reference sequence). Here the CDR3 reads CASSSPLGGGETQYF. The CDR3 nucleotides are TGTGCCAGCAGTTCCCCCCTGGGGGGAGGGGAGACCCAGTACTTC.